The 5 T cell receptor beta chains given below trace back to one sample, sequenced in a study of blood T cell repertoires in COVID-19. TCRdb's table, derived via immunoSEQ multiplex PCR, lists solely in-frame clones and lacks some. Found here are 430,000 or so clones, roughly 90% of them singletons; the top ten hold about 1.5%. Sequenced input: PBMCs or T cells enriched from blood (not recorded which). The receptors stem from a woman between 18 and 30 years old who had been exposed to COVID-19.

The chain links TRBV6-5 to TRBJ2-3; unclear D gene. CDR3 length: 16 amino acids. Germline CDR1 MNHEY, CDR2 SVGAGI. The V and J ends lost 0 bases and 6 bases respectively, with 16 bases between them. The CDR3 region is CASSYSITSVADTQYF. The CDR3 DNA follows: TGTGCCAGCAGTTACTCGATCACATCAGTAGCCGATACGCAGTATTTT.

The V and J genes are TRBV19 and TRBJ1-5, with 7 bases that match TRBD1. Germline trimming cut 7 bases from V and 0 bases from J; bases unmatched to any gene: 9. CDR1 is LNHDA, CDR2 SQIVND, per germline (reference sequence). The CDR3 is 16 residues long. The DNA of the CDR3 is TGTGCCAGTACAGCGCAGGGACAGACTAGCAATCAGCCCCAGCATTTT. Translating it yields CASTAQGQTSNQPQHF.

The V call is TRBV28, the J call TRBJ1-6; unclear D gene. Trimming took 3 bases from V and 13 from J, leaving 10 bases between them. Germline-derived CDR1 and CDR2 are MDHEN and SYDVKM. The CDR3 loop spans 12 amino acids. DNA for the CDR3: TGTGCCAGCAGTTTCGGGATATCTCCCCTCCACTTT. As protein: CASSFGISPLHF.

This rearrangement joins TRBV20-1 to TRBJ2-3; D is perhaps TRBD2 (6 bases). The CDR3 has 13 residues. Per the germline V gene, CDR1 is DFQATT and CDR2 is SNEGSKA (reference sequence). The V end lost 3 bases, the J end lost 4 bases, and 11 bases lay between the germline ends. The CDR3 sequence is CSASQLAADTQYF. The CDR3 coding sequence is TGCAGTGCTAGTCAACTAGCAGCAGATACGCAGTATTTT.

CDR3 residues: CAWRGQAGQPQHF. CDR3 coding DNA: TGTGCCTGGAGAGGACAGGCCGGTCAGCCCCAGCATTTT. The chain couples TRBV30 to TRBJ1-5; TRBD1 agrees at 7 bases. Per germline, CDR1 GTSNPN and CDR2 SVGIG (reference sequence). This CDR3 spans 13 amino acids. V dropped 3 bases and J dropped 6; count of bases not matched to a gene: 5.